Described below is a single T cell receptor beta chain sequence and its context. This sample is part of a study of CD8 T cells in Susac syndrome. The sequenced target, TCR beta, came from blood CD8+ and CD4+ T cells. The patients who served as multiple sclerosis controls were treatment-naive and had stable or active relapsing-remitting disease that fulfilled the revised McDonald criteria. Random hexamers were used to reverse transcribe the RNA input (roughly 0.5 to 1 ug). TCRdb processed the immunoSEQ multiplex PCR reads anew with MiXCR; each CDR3 protein has one entry. The sample lists some 120,000 distinct CDR3 sequences; 80% to 95% were seen once. V lost 5 bases, J lost 2 bases, and 19 bases lay in between. Germline CDR1 is SGHAT and CDR2 is FQNNGV. This CDR3 is built from 16 residues.

The source is a human donor with multiple sclerosis. The V gene is TRBV11-2, the J gene TRBJ2-7; D gene unclear. The source material was CD8+ T cells from PBMCs. CDR3 residues: CASSPSVGPITYEQYF. Written as DNA, the CDR3 is TGTGCCAGCAGCCCGTCGGTGGGCCCCATTACCTACGAGCAGTACTTC. Full variable domain (remainder filled in from reference TRBV11-2 and TRBJ2-7): EAGVAQSPRYKIIEKRQSVAFWCNPISGHATLYWYQQILGQGPKLLIQFQNNGVVDDSQLPKDRFSAERLKGVDSTLKIQPAKLEDSAVYLCASSPSVGPITYEQYFGPGTRLTVT.